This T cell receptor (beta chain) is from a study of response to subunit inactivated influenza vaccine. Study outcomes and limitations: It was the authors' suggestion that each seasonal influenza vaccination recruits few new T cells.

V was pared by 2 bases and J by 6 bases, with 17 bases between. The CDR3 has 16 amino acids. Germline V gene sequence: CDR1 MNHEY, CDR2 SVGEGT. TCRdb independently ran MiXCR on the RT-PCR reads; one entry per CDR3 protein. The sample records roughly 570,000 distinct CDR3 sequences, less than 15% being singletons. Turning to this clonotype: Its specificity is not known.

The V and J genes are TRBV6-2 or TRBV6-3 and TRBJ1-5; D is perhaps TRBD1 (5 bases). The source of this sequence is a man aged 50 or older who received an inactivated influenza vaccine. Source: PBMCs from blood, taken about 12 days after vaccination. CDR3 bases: TGTGCCAGCAGTTACCCGTCGGGGGGTATTGGTCAGCCCCAGCATTTT. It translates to CASSYPSGGIGQPQHF.